Below are 3 T cell receptor beta chains sequenced from a single sample in a study of CD8 T cells in ankylosing spondylitis. Study-level findings and limits: Blood of patients with ankylosing spondylitis appeared to be characterized by a TCR beta motif of 8 or 9 highly homologous variants.

TCRdb reanalysed the 5' RACE reads using MiXCR and keeps one entry per CDR3 protein. The table records approximately 540,000 distinct CDR3 sequences, roughly 12% of them present only once. No antigen has been assigned to these receptors. The sequenced sample consisted of blood, either unsorted or a sorted T cell fraction (not recorded which). All receptors come from a male donor with ankylosing spondylitis.

This clonotype was detected ten times or more. V is TRBV5-1 and J is TRBJ2-5, with D maybe TRBD1 (5 bases). This CDR3 is 13 amino acids long. Germline CDR1 SGHRS, CDR2 YFSETQ. V was trimmed by 4 bases and J by 4 bases, leaving 11 bases between them. The CDR3 nucleotides read TGCGCCAGCAGCGACGACAGATCAGAGACCCAGTACTTC. Amino acid sequence: CASSDDRSETQYF.

This clonotype was found many times. The chain is built from TRBV2 and TRBJ2-3; D call uncertain. Germline V gene sequence: CDR1 SNHLY, CDR2 FYNNEI. V lost 6 bases to trimming and J lost 5 bases, with 18 bases between them. The CDR3 totals 15 residues. The CDR3 DNA is TGTGCCAGCAGAAATCAAGGCTTCTCCGGAGATACGCAGTATTTT. As protein: CASRNQGFSGDTQYF.

This clonotype was seen only a few times. The CDR3 coding sequence is TGCAGTGCTATCCGGCAGGTCGAAAACATTCAGTACTTC. Translated: CSAIRQVENIQYF. The chain is built from TRBV20-1 and TRBJ2-4; D unclear. The ends were cut back, 4 bases at V and 5 bases at J, with 12 bases in the middle. CDR3 size: 13 residues. Germline loops: CDR1 DFQATT, CDR2 SNEGSKA (reference sequence).